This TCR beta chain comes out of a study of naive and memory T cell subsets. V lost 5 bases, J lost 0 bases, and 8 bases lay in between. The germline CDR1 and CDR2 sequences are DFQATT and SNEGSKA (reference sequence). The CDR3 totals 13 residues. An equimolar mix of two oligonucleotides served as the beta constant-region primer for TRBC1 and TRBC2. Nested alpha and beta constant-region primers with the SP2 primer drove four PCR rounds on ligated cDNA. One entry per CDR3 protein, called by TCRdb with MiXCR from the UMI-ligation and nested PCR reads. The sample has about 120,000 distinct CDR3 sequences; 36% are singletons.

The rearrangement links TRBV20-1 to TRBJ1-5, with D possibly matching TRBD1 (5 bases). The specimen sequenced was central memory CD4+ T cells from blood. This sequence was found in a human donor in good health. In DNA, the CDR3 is TGCAGTGCTCGACAGAATAGCAATCAGCCCCAGCATTTT. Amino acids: CSARQNSNQPQHF.